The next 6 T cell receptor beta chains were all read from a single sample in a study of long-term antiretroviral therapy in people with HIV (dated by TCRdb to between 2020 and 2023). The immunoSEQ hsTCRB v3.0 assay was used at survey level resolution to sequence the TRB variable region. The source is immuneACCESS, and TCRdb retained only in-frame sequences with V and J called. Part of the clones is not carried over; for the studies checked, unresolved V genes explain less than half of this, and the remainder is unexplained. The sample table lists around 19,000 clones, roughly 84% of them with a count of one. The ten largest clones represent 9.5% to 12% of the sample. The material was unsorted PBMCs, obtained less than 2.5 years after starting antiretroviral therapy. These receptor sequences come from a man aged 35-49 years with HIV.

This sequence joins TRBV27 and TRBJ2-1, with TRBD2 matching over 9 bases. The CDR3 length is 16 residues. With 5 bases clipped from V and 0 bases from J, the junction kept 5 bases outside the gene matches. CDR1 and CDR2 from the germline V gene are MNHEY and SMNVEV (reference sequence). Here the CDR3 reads CASSPLGLASYNEQFF. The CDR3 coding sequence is TGTGCCAGCAGTCCGCTGGGACTAGCCTCCTACAATGAGCAGTTCTTC.

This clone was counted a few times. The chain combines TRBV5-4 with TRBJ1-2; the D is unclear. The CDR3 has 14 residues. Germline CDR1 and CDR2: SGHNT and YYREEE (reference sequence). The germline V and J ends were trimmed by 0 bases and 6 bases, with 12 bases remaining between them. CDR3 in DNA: TGTGCCAGCAGCTTGGCAACGTTCGGGAATGGCTACACCTTC. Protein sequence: CASSLATFGNGYTF.

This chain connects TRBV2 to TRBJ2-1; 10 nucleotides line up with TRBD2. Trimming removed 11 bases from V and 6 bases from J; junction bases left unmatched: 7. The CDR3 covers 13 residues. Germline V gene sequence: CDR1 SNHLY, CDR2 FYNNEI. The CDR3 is CARTGLASNEQFF. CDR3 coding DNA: TGTGCCCGCACGGGACTAGCGAGCAATGAGCAGTTCTTC. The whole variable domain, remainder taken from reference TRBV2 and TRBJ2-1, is EPEVTQTPSHQVTQMGQEVILRCVPISNHLYFYWYRQILGQKVEFLVSFYNNEISEKSEIFDDQFSVERPDGSNFTLKIRSTKLEDSAMYFCARTGLASNEQFFGPGTRLTVL.

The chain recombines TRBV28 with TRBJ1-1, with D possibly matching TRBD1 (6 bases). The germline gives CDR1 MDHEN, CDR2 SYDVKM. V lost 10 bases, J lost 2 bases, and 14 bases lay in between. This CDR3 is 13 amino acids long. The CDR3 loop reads CATSRGPNTEAFF. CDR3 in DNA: TGTGCCACCTCCCGGGGGCCTAACACTGAAGCTTTCTTT.

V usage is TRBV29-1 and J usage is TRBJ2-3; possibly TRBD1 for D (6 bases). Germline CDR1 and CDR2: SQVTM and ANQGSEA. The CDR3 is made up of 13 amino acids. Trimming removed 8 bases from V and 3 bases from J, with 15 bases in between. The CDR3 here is CSSPEGETDTQYF. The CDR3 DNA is TGCAGCTCCCCTGAGGGGGAAACAGATACGCAGTATTTT.

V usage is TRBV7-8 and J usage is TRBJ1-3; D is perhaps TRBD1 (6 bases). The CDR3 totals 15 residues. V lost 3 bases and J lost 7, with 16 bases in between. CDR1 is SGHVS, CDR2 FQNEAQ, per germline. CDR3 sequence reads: CASSFTSGVWNTIYF. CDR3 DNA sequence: TGTGCCAGCAGCTTCACCTCAGGGGTGTGGAACACCATATATTTT. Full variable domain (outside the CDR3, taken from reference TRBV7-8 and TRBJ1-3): GAGVSQSPRYKVAKRGQDVALRCDPISGHVSLFWYQQALGQGPEFLTYFQNEAQLDKSGLPSDRFFAERPEGSVSTLKIQRTQQEDSAVYLCASSFTSGVWNTIYFGEGSWLTVV.